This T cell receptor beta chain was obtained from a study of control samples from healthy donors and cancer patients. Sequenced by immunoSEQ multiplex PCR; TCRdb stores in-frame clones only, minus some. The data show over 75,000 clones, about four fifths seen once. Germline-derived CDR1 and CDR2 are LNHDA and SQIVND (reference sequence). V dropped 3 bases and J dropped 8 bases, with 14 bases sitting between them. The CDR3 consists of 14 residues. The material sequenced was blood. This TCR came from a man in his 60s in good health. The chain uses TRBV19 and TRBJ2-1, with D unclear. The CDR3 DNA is TGTGCCAGTAGTATGTACCGGCCCGAGGATGAGCAGTTCTTC. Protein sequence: CASSMYRPEDEQFF.